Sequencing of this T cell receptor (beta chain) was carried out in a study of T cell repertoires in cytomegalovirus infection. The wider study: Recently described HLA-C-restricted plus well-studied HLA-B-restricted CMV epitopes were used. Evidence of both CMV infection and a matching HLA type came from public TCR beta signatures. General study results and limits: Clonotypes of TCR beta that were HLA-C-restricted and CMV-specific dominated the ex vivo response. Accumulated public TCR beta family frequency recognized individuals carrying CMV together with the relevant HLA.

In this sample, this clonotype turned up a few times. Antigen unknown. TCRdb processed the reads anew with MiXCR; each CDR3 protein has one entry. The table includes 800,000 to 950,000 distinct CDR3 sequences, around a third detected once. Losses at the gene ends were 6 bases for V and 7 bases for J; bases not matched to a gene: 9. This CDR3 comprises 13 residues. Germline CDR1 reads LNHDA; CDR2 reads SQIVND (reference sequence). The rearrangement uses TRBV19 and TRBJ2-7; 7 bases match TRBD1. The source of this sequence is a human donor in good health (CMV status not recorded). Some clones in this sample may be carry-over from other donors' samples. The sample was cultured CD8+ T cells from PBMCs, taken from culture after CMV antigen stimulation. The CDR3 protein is CASSSHRGWEQYF. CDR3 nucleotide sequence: TGTGCCAGTAGCAGCCACAGGGGATGGGAGCAGTACTTC.